The 25 T cell receptor beta chains presented below share a single source sample, sequenced in a study of blood T cell repertoires in COVID-19. Assay used: immunoSEQ multiplex PCR; TCRdb lists only in-frame clones, some missing. Among about 200,000 clones, roughly nine tenths were seen once, and the ten largest hold about 10%. The sequenced sample consisted of peripheral blood. The receptors originated from a woman between 45 and 60 years old with COVID-19, enrolled during active disease.

The J gene is TRBJ2-3, the V gene TRBV5-1; 13 nucleotides agree with TRBD2. This CDR3 spans 17 amino acids. Trimming at V came to 1 base and at J to 1 base, leaving 3 bases not matched to a gene. The germline V gene encodes CDR1 SGHRS and CDR2 YFSETQ. The chain's CDR3 is CASSLRGTSGGTDTQYF. The CDR3 nucleotides are TGCGCCAGCAGCTTGCGGGGGACTAGCGGGGGCACAGATACGCAGTATTTT.

The chain has TRBV27 and TRBJ2-7, with a weak D call TRBD1 (6 bases). Trimming cost V 9 bases and J 2 bases, with 14 bases left between them. The CDR3 runs 13 residues. CDR1 is MNHEY and CDR2 is SMNVEV in the germline V gene (reference sequence). The CDR3 nucleotides are TGTGCCAGTCGGGACACCCTTACCTACGAGCAGTACGTC. It specifies CASRDTLTYEQYV.

The chain combines TRBV18 with TRBJ1-5; no firm D call. V was shortened by 1 base and J by 4 bases, with 11 bases between the two germline ends. This CDR3 has 15 residues. Per the germline V gene, CDR1 is KGHSH and CDR2 is LQKENI. CDR3 coding DNA: TGTGCCAGCTCACCACTGGGTCTAGCAAATCAGCCCCAGCATTTT. Its protein product is CASSPLGLANQPQHF.

The chain is built from TRBV5-1 and TRBJ2-1; 8 bases agree with TRBD1. CDR3 size: 15 residues. V shed 1 base, J shed 9 bases, and the junction held 9 bases outside the gene matches. Germline assignment: CDR1 SGHRS and CDR2 YFSETQ. The CDR3, as DNA: TGCGCCAGCAGCTTGTTAGACAGGGGAAAATTTGAGCAGTTCTTC. Translating gives CASSLLDRGKFEQFF.

J is TRBJ1-2 and V is TRBV7-9; D unresolved. Germline lookup yields CDR1 SEHNR and CDR2 FQNEAQ (reference sequence). V dropped 1 base and J dropped 8 bases, with 11 bases sitting between them. The CDR3 is made up of 13 amino acids. In DNA form, the CDR3 reads TGTGCCAGCAGCTTAGAAGGACTGAAAGGCTACACCTTC. Its protein is CASSLEGLKGYTF.

This clone showed up just once. V usage is TRBV21-1 and J usage is TRBJ1-3; TRBD1, the D gene given by the table, was not confirmed from the DNA. TRBV21-1 represents a pseudogene. The CDR3 extends over 16 amino acids. This CDR3 is CASPSRDKVSGNTIYF. The CDR3 region has the DNA TGTGCCAGCCCCTCACGGGACAAAGTCTCTGGAAACACCATATATTTT.

V gene TRBV6-5 combines with J gene TRBJ2-1, with D possibly matching TRBD2 (5 bases). There are 15 residues in the CDR3. CDR1 and CDR2 from the germline V gene are MNHEY and SVGAGI. Trimming shortened V by 6 bases and J by 7 bases, and 19 bases separated the two germline ends. CDR3 residues: CASSRTGRATNEQFF. Here the CDR3 DNA reads TGTGCCAGCAGCAGGACGGGGAGAGCCACGAATGAGCAGTTCTTC.

This clone was counted a single time. The rearrangement links TRBV15 to TRBJ2-5; D is unresolved. The CDR3 sequence is 14 residues long. V lost 0 bases and J lost 5, with 10 bases in between. Germline values: CDR1 LNHNV, CDR2 YYDKDF (reference sequence). CDR3: CATSRDSVRETQYF. CDR3 sequence (DNA): TGTGCCACCAGCAGAGATTCGGTCCGGGAGACCCAGTACTTC.

This clone was detected a few times. V gene TRBV28 combines with J gene TRBJ1-1; D remains ambiguous. The CDR3 sequence is 12 residues long. CDR1 and CDR2 (germline): MDHEN, SYDVKM. Trimming shortened V by 7 bases and J by 3 bases, and 9 bases separated the two germline ends. The CDR3 region has the DNA TGTGCCAGCAACCGGGGATACACTGAAGCTTTCTTT. Its protein is CASNRGYTEAFF.

This sequence joins TRBV11-2 and TRBJ1-2; tentative D call: TRBD1 (6 bases). This CDR3 spans 13 amino acids. From germline, CDR1 is SGHAT and CDR2 FQNNGV. Trimming took off 8 bases at V and 8 bases at J, with 18 bases between the two ends. CDR3: CASGFEGGWGYTF. CDR3 bases: TGTGCCAGCGGATTCGAAGGGGGTTGGGGCTACACCTTC.

The V call is TRBV5-4, the J call TRBJ2-4, with D perhaps matching TRBD1 (5 bases). This CDR3 spans 15 amino acids. The germline V gene has CDR1 SGHNT and CDR2 YYREEE (reference sequence). Trimming removed 3 bases from V and 1 base from J, with 11 bases in between. This CDR3 reads CASSSLTEAKNIQYF. For the CDR3, the DNA is TGTGCCAGCAGCTCCTTGACAGAGGCCAAAAACATTCAGTACTTC.

The rearrangement links TRBV7-2 to TRBJ2-5, with TRBD1 matching 7 bases. V dropped 5 bases and J dropped 6; count of bases not matched to a gene: 9. Germline V gene sequence: CDR1 SGHTA, CDR2 FQGNSA. The CDR3 covers 14 residues. The CDR3 DNA follows: TGTGCCAGCAGCCGGACAGGCTTCGTGAAGACCCAGTACTTC. This translates into CASSRTGFVKTQYF.

The genes are TRBV6-5 and TRBJ1-5, with a possible D match to TRBD1 (5 bases). Germline values: CDR1 MNHEY, CDR2 SVGAGI. Trimming left V 0 bases short and J 2 bases short, with 11 bases between. This CDR3 region has 16 residues. CDR3 protein: CASSYSTGAGNQPQHF. CDR3 DNA: TGTGCCAGCAGTTACTCGACTGGGGCGGGCAATCAGCCCCAGCATTTT.

This clone has just one count. In nucleotides, the CDR3 is TGTGCCAGCAGCTTAGTACTCAACTACGAGCAGTACTTC. Protein sequence: CASSLVLNYEQYF. This sequence joins TRBV11-2 and TRBJ2-7; D gene uncertain. CDR3 size: 13 residues. CDR1 is SGHAT and CDR2 is FQNNGV in the germline V gene. The V and J ends lost 1 base and 3 bases respectively, with 7 bases between them.

The rearrangement joins TRBV19 to TRBJ1-5, with 7 bases matching TRBD1. Germline V gene sequence: CDR1 LNHDA, CDR2 SQIVND (reference sequence). V shed 5 bases and J 5 bases; nucleotides not matched to a gene: 9. The CDR3 is made up of 15 amino acids. The CDR3 bases are TGTGCCAGTAGTTTCTCGGACAGGCGGGATCAGCCCCAGCATTTT. It codes for CASSFSDRRDQPQHF.

This chain uses TRBV6-5 with TRBJ2-7; 11 bases are a match to TRBD2. Trimming at V came to 7 bases and at J to 3 bases, leaving 5 bases not matched to a gene. CDR1 and CDR2 from the germline V gene are MNHEY and SVGAGI. The CDR3 sequence is 14 residues long. The CDR3 reads CASTPTSGDYEQYF. CDR3 nucleotide sequence: TGTGCCAGCACCCCGACTAGCGGGGACTACGAGCAGTACTTC.

This clone was seen once. Different DNA sequences within this sample yield the same CDR3. The J gene is TRBJ2-3, the V gene TRBV7-3; D is possibly TRBD2 (6 bases). Germline V CDR1 and CDR2: SGHTA, FQGTGA. The CDR3 is made up of 13 amino acids. V was pared by 3 bases and J by 4 bases, with 8 bases between. Written as DNA, the CDR3 is TGTGCCAGCAGCTTTGGCGGGGCAGATACGCAGTATTTT. This gives the protein CASSFGGADTQYF.

The V gene is TRBV28, the J gene TRBJ1-3; 10 bases align to TRBD1. The CDR3 sequence is 16 residues long. The trim removed 4 bases at V and 4 bases at J, leaving 7 bases unmatched. Germline V CDR1 and CDR2: MDHEN, SYDVKM. In nucleotides, the CDR3 is TGTGCCAGCAGTTCCTCAGGGACAGGGGACGGAAACACCATATATTTT. It translates to CASSSSGTGDGNTIYF.

V gene TRBV24-1 combines with J gene TRBJ2-3, with 13 bases identical to TRBD2. Unmatched junction bases numbered 9, after V lost 3 bases and J lost 7 bases. CDR1 and CDR2 from the germline V gene are KGHDR and SFDVKD. This CDR3 comprises 17 residues. CDR3 in amino acids: CATSDPQLAGGPHTQYF. CDR3 bases: TGTGCCACCAGTGATCCCCAACTAGCGGGGGGGCCCCATACGCAGTATTTT.

The chain employs TRBV9 and TRBJ2-3; 12 positions match TRBD2. The CDR3 has 15 residues. Per germline, CDR1 SGDLS and CDR2 YYNGEE. V lost 1 base and J lost 6; bases outside the gene matches: 3. CDR3 amino acids: CASSVLAGGIDTQYF. Here the CDR3 DNA reads TGTGCCAGCAGCGTACTAGCGGGGGGGATCGATACGCAGTATTTT.

This chain uses TRBV18 with TRBJ2-1; D not resolved. Germline V gene lookup returns CDR1 KGHSH and CDR2 LQKENI. The CDR3 has 14 residues. With 3 bases removed from V and 7 bases from J, the gap between germline ends came to 13 bases. In DNA, the CDR3 is TGTGCCAGCTCACCGCTTTGGCCCGATAATGAGCAGTTCTTC. Translating it yields CASSPLWPDNEQFF.

A single count supports this clone. This chain joins TRBV28 and TRBJ1-5, with 7 bases identical to TRBD1. The CDR3 contains 15 residues. Germline values: CDR1 MDHEN, CDR2 SYDVKM. V lost 6 bases and J lost 9; bases outside the gene matches: 14. The CDR3 coding sequence is TGTGCCAGCAGCGTCCCAGACAGGGAGGAGAGGCCCCAGCATTTT. Amino acids: CASSVPDREERPQHF.

The V call is TRBV14, the J call TRBJ2-7, with D hard to call. Between the trimmed V and J ends, which lost 10 bases and 3 bases, there was a span of 16 bases. The CDR3 contains 13 residues. CDR1 is SGHDN and CDR2 is FVKESK in the germline V gene. CDR3 protein: CATSKEQHYEQYF. The CDR3 DNA sequence: TGTGCCACCTCGAAGGAACAGCACTACGAGCAGTACTTC.

This chain connects TRBV7-8 to TRBJ1-2, with D perhaps TRBD1 (5 bases). Trimming took 8 bases from V and 0 from J, leaving 10 bases between them. This CDR3 comprises 13 residues. Germline CDR1 is SGHVS and CDR2 is FQNEAQ. CDR3 DNA: TGTGCCAGCGGGCGGGGGGCTAACTATGGCTACACCTTC. This translates into CASGRGANYGYTF.

The chain has TRBV10-2 and TRBJ2-7; TRBD2 agrees at 7 bases. The CDR3 runs to 17 residues. After removal of 0 bases from V and 7 bases from J, the junction contained 15 bases not matched to a gene. Germline V gene lookup returns CDR1 WSHSY and CDR2 SAAADI. The CDR3 coding sequence is TGCGCCAGCAGTGAGTCTAAACCGGGACTATCAACCTGGGAGCAGTACTTC. Translated, it gives CASSESKPGLSTWEQYF.